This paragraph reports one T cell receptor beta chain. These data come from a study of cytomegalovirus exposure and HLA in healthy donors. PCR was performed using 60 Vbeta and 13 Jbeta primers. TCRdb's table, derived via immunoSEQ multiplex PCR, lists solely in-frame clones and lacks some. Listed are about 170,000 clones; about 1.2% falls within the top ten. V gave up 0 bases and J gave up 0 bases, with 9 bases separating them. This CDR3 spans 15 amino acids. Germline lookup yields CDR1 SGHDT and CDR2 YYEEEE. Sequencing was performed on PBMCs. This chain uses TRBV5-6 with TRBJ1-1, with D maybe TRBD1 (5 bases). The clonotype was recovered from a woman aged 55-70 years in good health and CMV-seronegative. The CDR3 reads CASSLDGAMNTEAFF. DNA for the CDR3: TGTGCCAGCAGCTTGGATGGGGCCATGAACACTGAAGCTTTCTTT.